Following are 30 T cell receptor beta chains from one sample sequenced in a study of T cells of healthy individuals. TCRdb re-called the 5' RACE reads with MiXCR, one entry per CDR3 protein. This table holds 90,000 to 100,000 distinct CDR3 sequences, approximately 16% found once. The receptor source for this set is a human donor in good health.

This clonotype was found a few times. The genes are TRBV20-1 and TRBJ1-4; D remains ambiguous. From germline, CDR1 is DFQATT and CDR2 SNEGSKA (reference sequence). CDR3 length: 11 amino acids. Trimming pared 3 bases from V and 3 bases from J, leaving 2 bases between. CDR3 DNA sequence: TGCAGTGCTAGTTCTAATGAAAAACTGTTTTTT. Protein product: CSASSNEKLFF.

There are many counts of this clonotype. This rearrangement joins TRBV7-6 to TRBJ2-5, with TRBD1 matching 7 bases. The germline V gene has CDR1 SGHVS and CDR2 FNYEAQ. This CDR3 has 13 amino acids. Trimming cost V 5 bases and J 3 bases; bases outside gene matches: 3. The CDR3 DNA reads TGTGCCAGCAGCCTCGACAGGGAAGAGACCCAGTACTTC. This sequence encodes CASSLDREETQYF.

Written as DNA, the CDR3 is TGCAGTGCTAGTGGACAGCGGGGGAGCTCCTACGAGCAGTACTTC. Translating gives CSASGQRGSSYEQYF. V usage is TRBV20-1 and J usage is TRBJ2-7; TRBD2 matches at 8 bases. The germline CDR1 and CDR2 sequences are DFQATT and SNEGSKA (reference sequence). The CDR3 is made up of 15 amino acids. The ends lost 3 bases at V and 0 bases at J; junction bases unmatched: 7.

This chain uses TRBV5-1 with TRBJ2-1, with TRBD1 matching over 10 bases. With V trimmed by 2 bases and J by 5 bases, 4 bases remained unmatched. Looked up from germline, CDR1 is SGHRS and CDR2 is YFSETQ. The CDR3 extends over 15 amino acids. This CDR3 reads CASSFTGTGDNEQFF. In DNA, the CDR3 is TGCGCCAGCAGCTTTACTGGGACAGGGGACAATGAGCAGTTCTTC.

In DNA, the CDR3 is TGTGCCAGCAGTTACGGGCGAAGCAATCAGCCCCAGCATTTT. Translated: CASSYGRSNQPQHF. The V gene is TRBV6-5, the J gene TRBJ1-5; D is unclear. There are 14 residues in the CDR3. Trimming stripped 2 bases from V and 1 base from J, with 6 bases between. The germline V gene encodes CDR1 MNHEY and CDR2 SVGAGI.

This clonotype was seen a few times. The gene calls are TRBV20-1 and TRBJ2-7, with 9 bases that match TRBD2. The CDR3 contains 16 residues. Unmatched junction bases numbered 12, after V lost 6 bases and J lost 0 bases. Germline CDR1 reads DFQATT; CDR2 reads SNEGSKA (reference sequence). CDR3 in DNA: TGCAGTGCGGGACCAGCGGGGGGCAAAAGCTCCTACGAGCAGTACTTC. Amino acids: CSAGPAGGKSSYEQYF.

This clonotype occurred a few times. This chain uses TRBV19 with TRBJ2-7, with TRBD2 matching 8 bases. Germline V gives CDR1 LNHDA, CDR2 SQIVND (reference sequence). The CDR3 sequence is 14 residues long. V lost 2 bases to trimming and J lost 4 bases; unmatched junction nucleotides: 4. This CDR3 reads CASSILSGSYEQYF. The CDR3 coding sequence is TGTGCCAGTAGTATACTAAGCGGGAGTTACGAGCAGTACTTC.

The table lists this clonotype with many counts. This chain links TRBV4-2 with TRBJ2-1; no clear D gene. CDR3 length: 15 residues. V was cut by 0 bases and J by 0 bases, with 6 bases left in between. Germline V gene sequence: CDR1 LGHNA, CDR2 YNFKEQ. The CDR3 DNA follows: TGTGCCAGCAGCCAAGATCAGGACTCCTACAATGAGCAGTTCTTC. It is translated as CASSQDQDSYNEQFF.

This clonotype showed up many times. V usage is TRBV6-2 or TRBV6-3 and J usage is TRBJ1-2, with D uncertain. V lost 2 bases and J 4 bases, leaving 8 bases between the germline ends. The germline gives CDR1 MNHEY, CDR2 SVGEGT. This CDR3 region has 13 residues. CDR3 in amino acids: CASSYLGSYGYTF. In DNA, the CDR3 is TGTGCCAGCAGTTACCTAGGGAGCTATGGCTACACCTTC.

The J gene is TRBJ2-3, the V gene TRBV5-1; no clear D gene. V was clipped by 3 bases and J by 8 bases, with 16 bases between them. The CDR3 length is 14 residues. The germline CDR1 and CDR2 sequences are SGHRS and YFSETQ. CDR3 nucleotides: TGCGCCAGCAGCTCCTTTAAGGGATACGCTACGCAGTATTTT. It codes for CASSSFKGYATQYF.

This clonotype appeared a few times. The genes are TRBV7-9 and TRBJ1-1, with 9 nucleotides matching TRBD1. With 6 bases clipped from V and 5 bases from J, the junction kept 7 bases outside the gene matches. The CDR3 totals 14 residues. Germline loops: CDR1 SEHNR, CDR2 FQNEAQ (reference sequence). CDR3 amino acids: CASRARTGETEAFF. The CDR3 DNA reads TGTGCCAGCAGAGCCCGGACAGGGGAGACTGAAGCTTTCTTT.

This clonotype was detected ten times or more. V is TRBV13 and J is TRBJ2-7, with a weak D call TRBD1 (6 bases). The CDR3 contains 15 residues. With 1 base removed from V and 4 bases from J, the gap between germline ends came to 14 bases. From germline, CDR1 is PRHDT and CDR2 FYEKMQ (reference sequence). The CDR3 DNA reads as TGTGCCAGCAGCTTAGAAGTGGGGGCACTATACGAGCAGTACTTC. This gives the protein CASSLEVGALYEQYF.

This clonotype has just a few counts. J is TRBJ2-1 and V is TRBV7-2; 11 bases align to TRBD2. The CDR3 runs to 15 residues. Germline CDR1 SGHTA, CDR2 FQGNSA. Unmatched junction bases numbered 7, after V lost 5 bases and J lost 7 bases. The CDR3 sequence: CASSQTSGARNEQFF. The CDR3 coding sequence is TGTGCCAGCAGCCAGACTAGCGGGGCGAGGAATGAGCAGTTCTTC. Using reference TRBV7-2 and TRBJ2-1 for the parts outside the CDR3, the full variable domain is GAGVSQSPSNKVTEKGKDVELRCDPISGHTALYWYRQSLGQGLEFLIYFQGNSAPDKSGLPSDRFSAERTGGSVSTLTIQRTQQEDSAVYLCASSQTSGARNEQFFGPGTRLTVL.

This clonotype showed up just a few times. The V gene is TRBV6-2 or TRBV6-3, the J gene TRBJ1-1, with unresolved D. The CDR3 is 12 residues long. V was trimmed by 6 bases and J by 8 bases, leaving 13 bases between them. From germline, CDR1 is MNHEY and CDR2 SVGEGT. The CDR3 here is CASSQGYLEAFF. CDR3 DNA: TGTGCCAGCAGCCAAGGGTACCTAGAAGCTTTCTTT.

V and J are TRBV6-6 and TRBJ2-2; TRBD2 might be the D (6 bases). Germline V gives CDR1 MNHNY, CDR2 SVGAGI (reference sequence). The CDR3 runs 15 residues. Trimming shortened V by 5 bases and J by 5 bases, and 15 bases separated the two germline ends. The CDR3: CASSVNGGETGELFF. As DNA, the CDR3 is TGTGCCAGCAGTGTAAACGGGGGTGAAACCGGGGAGCTGTTTTTT.

This clonotype was detected many times. The J gene is TRBJ1-6, the V gene TRBV6-1; D is perhaps TRBD1 (6 bases). The length of the CDR3 is 14 residues. Germline CDR1 MNHNS, CDR2 SASEGT. V was clipped by 6 bases and J by 7 bases, with 13 bases between them. The CDR3 DNA sequence: TGTGCCAGCAGGGTAGACAGGCTGAATTCACCCCTCCACTTT. This translates into CASRVDRLNSPLHF.

This clonotype was seen at least ten times. The chain has TRBV7-2 and TRBJ2-2, with D possibly matching TRBD2 (5 bases). Trimming cost V 4 bases and J 5 bases, with 11 bases left between them. CDR1 is SGHTA and CDR2 is FQGNSA in the germline V gene. This CDR3 has 14 amino acids. CDR3 loop: CASSSSSSTGELFF. The CDR3 DNA reads as TGTGCCAGCAGCTCCTCTAGCAGTACCGGGGAGCTGTTTTTT.

The genes are TRBV4-2 and TRBJ1-6; unclear D gene. This CDR3 has 16 amino acids. The germline V gene encodes CDR1 LGHNA and CDR2 YNFKEQ. Deletions cut 0 bases from V and 2 bases from J, with 8 bases between. Here the CDR3 reads CASSQETTAYNSPLHF. CDR3 DNA: TGTGCCAGCAGCCAAGAGACAACAGCCTATAATTCACCCCTCCACTTT.

This clonotype was seen many times. V gene TRBV20-1 combines with J gene TRBJ1-5, with D possibly matching TRBD1 (6 bases). V lost 5 bases and J 0 bases, leaving 14 bases between the germline ends. CDR1 is DFQATT, CDR2 SNEGSKA, per germline (reference sequence). This CDR3 is built from 15 residues. The chain's CDR3 is CSAPIQGNSNQPQHF. The CDR3 DNA sequence: TGCAGTGCTCCGATCCAGGGGAATAGCAATCAGCCCCAGCATTTT.

The chain couples TRBV7-2 to TRBJ1-5; D ambiguous. The V and J ends lost 5 bases and 4 bases respectively, with 9 bases between them. Germline V lookup: CDR1 SGHTA, CDR2 FQGNSA. The CDR3 totals 13 residues. CDR3 sequence (DNA): TGTGCCAGCAGCGCCCGCCCGAATCAGCCCCAGCATTTT. Translating gives CASSARPNQPQHF. The full variable domain, completed using reference TRBV7-2 and TRBJ1-5, is GAGVSQSPSNKVTEKGKDVELRCDPISGHTALYWYRQSLGQGLEFLIYFQGNSAPDKSGLPSDRFSAERTGGSVSTLTIQRTQQEDSAVYLCASSARPNQPQHFGDGTRLSIL.

This clonotype was detected only a few times. The chain employs TRBV29-1 and TRBJ1-1; 9 bases map to TRBD1. This CDR3 is 13 amino acids long. The V gene's germline CDR1 is SQVTM and CDR2 ANQGSEA. With V trimmed by 6 bases and J by 4 bases, 6 bases remained unmatched. This CDR3 reads CSVSTGGGTEAFF. DNA of the CDR3: TGCAGCGTATCGACAGGGGGGGGCACTGAAGCTTTCTTT. The variable domain in full, completed from reference TRBV29-1 and TRBJ1-1, reads SAVISQKPSRDICQRGTSLTIQCQVDSQVTMMFWYRQQPGQSLTLIATANQGSEATYESGFVIDKFPISRPNLTFSTLTVSNMSPEDSSIYLCSVSTGGGTEAFFGQGTRLTVV.

There are a few counts of this clonotype. This chain connects TRBV20-1 to TRBJ2-7; possible D gene TRBD2, 6 bases. Germline lookup yields CDR1 DFQATT and CDR2 SNEGSKA (reference sequence). V was cut by 3 bases and J by 5 bases, with 11 bases left in between. This CDR3 region has 12 residues. CDR3 DNA sequence: TGCAGTGCTAGCAAATCTAGCGACGAGCAGTACTTC. Its translation: CSASKSSDEQYF.

V and J are TRBV19 and TRBJ2-3; 15 bases agree with TRBD2. Unmatched junction bases numbered 4, after V lost 9 bases and J lost 3 bases. CDR3 length equals 15 residues. Germline V gene sequence: CDR1 LNHDA, CDR2 SQIVND (reference sequence). This CDR3 is CASRTSGGVTDTQYF. As DNA, the CDR3 is TGTGCCAGCCGGACTAGCGGGGGGGTAACAGATACGCAGTATTTT.

This rearrangement joins TRBV5-1 to TRBJ2-4; D might be TRBD2 (5 bases). Germline V gene sequence: CDR1 SGHRS, CDR2 YFSETQ. The CDR3 runs 15 residues. V was pared by 4 bases and J by 3 bases, with 14 bases between. The CDR3 DNA follows: TGCGCCAGCAGCCTGGATCCAGGAGGCAAAAACATTCAGTACTTC. Protein sequence: CASSLDPGGKNIQYF.

This rearrangement joins TRBV20-1 to TRBJ2-7; unclear D gene. The CDR3 sequence is 13 residues long. V lost 3 bases and J lost 6, with 15 bases in between. Germline loops: CDR1 DFQATT, CDR2 SNEGSKA (reference sequence). CDR3 sequence: CSARATRTGEQYF. The DNA for the CDR3 is TGCAGTGCTAGGGCGACTCGTACGGGCGAGCAGTACTTC.

V and J are TRBV4-3 and TRBJ2-6, with a possible D match to TRBD1 (7 bases). Germline-derived CDR1 and CDR2 are LGHNA and YSLEER. V lost 0 bases and J lost 4, with 16 bases in between. CDR3 length: 18 amino acids. The CDR3 DNA reads as TGCGCCAGCAGCCAAGAAGGAGGGGGCGCAAGGGGGGCCAACGTCCTGACTTTC. It yields the protein CASSQEGGGARGANVLTF.

The J gene is TRBJ2-7, the V gene TRBV9; tentative D call: TRBD1 (5 bases). V lost 3 bases to trimming and J lost 0 bases, with 10 bases between them. Germline CDR1 reads SGDLS; CDR2 reads YYNGEE. The CDR3 totals 14 residues. CDR3 nucleotides: TGTGCCAGCAGCGCCGGACACCTCTCCTACGAGCAGTACTTC. This sequence encodes CASSAGHLSYEQYF.

This chain connects TRBV20-1 to TRBJ1-1, with D perhaps matching TRBD1 (5 bases). The CDR3 is 13 amino acids. The ends were cut back, 2 bases at V and 5 bases at J, with 12 bases in the middle. CDR1 and CDR2 (germline): DFQATT, SNEGSKA (reference sequence). Here the CDR3 DNA reads TGCAGTGCTAGATTCACGTGGGGGACTGAAGCTTTCTTT. Its translation: CSARFTWGTEAFF.

The V and J genes are TRBV28 and TRBJ1-4; 7 bases are shared with TRBD1. Unmatched junction bases numbered 6, after V lost 2 bases and J lost 15 bases. CDR3 length: 12 residues. Germline-derived CDR1 and CDR2 are MDHEN and SYDVKM. The CDR3 coding sequence is TGTGCCAGCAGTTTAAGGGGGCGAGGATTGTTTTTT. This codes for CASSLRGRGLFF.

This CDR3 is CASSYPTSGVVNTQYF. CDR3 nucleotide sequence: TGTGCCAGCAGTTACCCGACTAGCGGGGTAGTTAATACGCAGTATTTT. This chain uses TRBV6-6 with TRBJ2-3; 11 nucleotides align to TRBD2. The junction had 8 bases not matched to a gene; V was cut back by 2 bases and J by 7 bases. The CDR3 is 16 amino acids. Per germline, CDR1 MNHNY and CDR2 SVGAGI (reference sequence).